The 26 T cell receptor beta chains reported below all come from one sample, sequenced in a study of beta chain features in type 1 diabetes. The study's findings and limits: Moderately but significantly shorter TCRB CDR3s were found in Type 1 diabetes patients in all four CD4+ subsets.

The antigens for these receptors are not known. The entirety of the isolated RNA underwent reverse transcription, so expressed TCRB transcripts were sequenced. Sequenced by immunoSEQ multiplex PCR; TCRdb stores in-frame clones only, minus some. The table includes some 48,000 clones, roughly 45% detected once. The sequenced material came from stem cell memory CD4+ T cells from blood. The receptors come from a man aged 25-45 years with type 1 diabetes.

This chain joins TRBV7-8 and TRBJ2-7; 7 bases map to TRBD2. CDR1 is SGHVS, CDR2 FQNEAQ, per germline. The CDR3 spans 15 residues. V dropped 4 bases and J dropped 2; count of bases not matched to a gene: 8. Here the CDR3 reads CASSSPSGKPYEQYF. The CDR3 coding sequence is TGTGCCAGCAGCTCCCCGAGCGGGAAACCCTACGAGCAGTACTTC.

This clone came up once. The chain combines TRBV29-1 with TRBJ2-1; D is perhaps TRBD1 (6 bases). This CDR3 region has 11 residues. CDR1 is SQVTM, CDR2 ANQGSEA, per germline. V was trimmed by 7 bases and J by 9 bases, leaving 13 bases between them. CDR3 sequence: CSAQGQGEQFF. The DNA for the CDR3 is TGCAGCGCTCAGGGGCAAGGTGAGCAGTTCTTC.

The rearrangement uses TRBV6-6 and TRBJ2-4; possibly TRBD1 for D (5 bases). Germline V gene lookup returns CDR1 MNHNY and CDR2 SVGAGI (reference sequence). V was pared by 4 bases and J by 8 bases, with 12 bases between. The CDR3 is 13 amino acids. CDR3 region: CASSLQALDIQYF. CDR3 nucleotide sequence: TGTGCCAGCAGTTTACAGGCATTGGACATTCAGTACTTC.

CDR3 region: CASTVTVGQPQHF. The CDR3 coding sequence is TGTGCCAGCACCGTAACTGTCGGTCAGCCCCAGCATTTT. V usage is TRBV2 and J usage is TRBJ1-5; D is unclear. This CDR3 contains 13 residues. The V end lost 7 bases, the J end lost 6 bases, and 13 bases lay between the germline ends. Per germline, CDR1 SNHLY and CDR2 FYNNEI.

V is TRBV6-7 and J is TRBJ2-1, with a weak D call TRBD2 (6 bases). TRBV6-7 counts as an open reading frame of uncertain function. The length of the CDR3 is 15 residues. Trimming cost V 6 bases and J 9 bases, with 21 bases left between them. The CDR3 DNA reads as TGTGCCAGCAGCGTCGGGACTCCCAGGAGTTGTGAGCAGTTCTTC. This encodes CASSVGTPRSCEQFF.

The J gene is TRBJ2-2, the V gene TRBV28, with a tentative D call TRBD2 (5 bases). CDR3 size: 17 residues. The germline CDR1 and CDR2 sequences are MDHEN and SYDVKM. The germline V and J ends were trimmed by 6 bases and 5 bases, with 22 bases remaining between them. CDR3 nucleotides: TGTGCCAGCAGCCAAAACAAACTAGGAGGCCGGACCGGGGAGCTGTTTTTT. Translating gives CASSQNKLGGRTGELFF. Full variable domain (rest looked up from reference TRBV28 and TRBJ2-2): DVKVTQSSRYLVKRTGEKVFLECVQDMDHENMFWYRQDPGLGLRLIYFSYDVKMKEKGDIPEGYSVSREKKERFSLILESASTNQTSMYLCASSQNKLGGRTGELFFGEGSRLTVL.

The chain joins TRBV5-1 to TRBJ1-2, with D unresolved. CDR3 size: 12 residues. Germline V gene sequence: CDR1 SGHRS, CDR2 YFSETQ. The V and J ends lost 2 bases and 8 bases respectively, with 10 bases between them. This CDR3 is CASSFDLEGYTF. In nucleotides, the CDR3 is TGCGCCAGCAGCTTCGATTTGGAGGGCTACACCTTC.

This chain joins TRBV4-3 and TRBJ1-1, with 8 bases that match TRBD1. The CDR3 consists of 12 residues. V lost 0 bases, J lost 11 bases, and 2 bases stayed unmatched. Looked up from germline, CDR1 is LGHNA and CDR2 is YSLEER. The CDR3 reads CASSQDRGPAFF. The CDR3 nucleotides are TGCGCCAGCAGCCAAGACAGGGGGCCTGCTTTCTTT.

There are a few counts of this clone. The chain employs TRBV6-1 and TRBJ2-5; D is ambiguous. Germline CDR1 and CDR2: MNHNS and SASEGT. Trimming stripped 6 bases from V and 7 bases from J, with 18 bases between. The CDR3 is 14 residues long. The CDR3 region has the DNA TGTGCCAGCAGCCCGGATCCGTCGGCTAGGACCCAGTACTTC. Translating gives CASSPDPSARTQYF.

The V and J genes are TRBV5-1 and TRBJ2-1; 7 bases line up with TRBD2. Germline-derived CDR1 and CDR2 are SGHRS and YFSETQ. The CDR3 is 15 residues long. With 0 bases clipped from V and 2 bases from J, the junction kept 2 bases outside the gene matches. In DNA, the CDR3 is TGCGCCAGCAGCTTGGTAGCGGGCGCCTACAATGAGCAGTTCTTC. This codes for CASSLVAGAYNEQFF.

The rearrangement uses TRBV6-5 and TRBJ2-5; TRBD1 is a possible D gene (6 bases). Germline V gives CDR1 MNHEY, CDR2 SVGAGI. V was shortened by 3 bases and J by 4 bases, with 15 bases between the two germline ends. This CDR3 is 15 amino acids long. In nucleotides, the CDR3 is TGTGCCAGCAGTTATACAGGGATGAGGGGAGAGACCCAGTACTTC. Protein: CASSYTGMRGETQYF.

This clone was observed a handful of times. This chain links TRBV30 with TRBJ1-1; D ambiguous. The length of the CDR3 is 13 residues. The germline CDR1 and CDR2 sequences are GTSNPN and SVGIG (reference sequence). V was cut by 2 bases and J by 8 bases, with 15 bases left in between. The CDR3 region is CAWSRTPPREAFF. In DNA form, the CDR3 reads TGTGCCTGGAGTCGAACACCTCCCAGGGAAGCTTTCTTT.

The rearrangement links TRBV11-1 to TRBJ2-1, with a weak D call TRBD2 (5 bases). This CDR3 comprises 17 residues. The germline V and J ends were trimmed by 0 bases and 3 bases, with 15 bases remaining between them. Germline V gene sequence: CDR1 SGHAT, CDR2 FQDESV (reference sequence). CDR3 DNA sequence: TGTGCCAGCAGCTTAGCAATTTGGGAGAACCACTACAATGAGCAGTTCTTC. Translating it yields CASSLAIWENHYNEQFF.

The rearrangement links TRBV19 to TRBJ2-5; weak D call: TRBD2 (5 bases). The CDR3 totals 15 residues. V lost 3 bases, J lost 6 bases, and 17 bases lay in between. The germline V gene encodes CDR1 LNHDA and CDR2 SQIVND (reference sequence). This CDR3 is CASSMAAGKAQTQYF. In DNA form, the CDR3 reads TGTGCCAGTAGTATGGCGGCGGGTAAGGCCCAGACCCAGTACTTC.

The V gene is TRBV9, the J gene TRBJ2-1, with a possible D match to TRBD2 (6 bases). V was shortened by 2 bases and J by 7 bases, with 22 bases between the two germline ends. CDR1 is SGDLS and CDR2 is YYNGEE in the germline V gene. The CDR3 totals 17 residues. CDR3 sequence (DNA): TGTGCCAGCAGCGTCTCTATTTCCGGGAGACCCGGGAATGAGCAGTTCTTC. Protein: CASSVSISGRPGNEQFF.

The chain couples TRBV7-2 to TRBJ2-5, with D possibly TRBD1 on 6 matching bases. The CDR3 covers 14 residues. V lost 5 bases and J lost 1, with 11 bases in between. Per the germline V gene, CDR1 is SGHTA and CDR2 is FQGNSA. Written as DNA, the CDR3 is TGTGCCAGCAGCCCCGACAGGACCCAAGAGACCCAGTACTTC. This translates into CASSPDRTQETQYF.

The chain joins TRBV6-6 to TRBJ2-3; 11 nucleotides align to TRBD1. The CDR3 spans 15 residues. Trimming at V came to 2 bases and at J to 4 bases, leaving 2 bases not matched to a gene. CDR1 MNHNY and CDR2 SVGAGI come from the germline V gene (reference sequence). CDR3 protein: CASSYGQGASDTQYF. CDR3 nucleotide sequence: TGTGCCAGCAGTTACGGACAGGGGGCTTCAGATACGCAGTATTTT.

The chain joins TRBV11-2 to TRBJ2-1; 9 bases line up with TRBD2. Unmatched junction bases numbered 5, after V lost 5 bases and J lost 3 bases. Germline-derived CDR1 and CDR2 are SGHAT and FQNNGV. The CDR3 totals 15 residues. This CDR3 is CASSVSGRLYNEQFF. The CDR3 nucleotides are TGTGCCAGCAGCGTGAGCGGGAGGCTCTACAATGAGCAGTTCTTC.

The chain employs TRBV7-6 and TRBJ2-1; no definite D call. The CDR3 runs to 13 residues. From germline, CDR1 is SGHVS and CDR2 FNYEAQ. Trimming took 1 base from V and 6 from J, leaving 7 bases between them. CDR3 region: CASSLVPINEQFF. The DNA for the CDR3 is TGTGCCAGCAGCTTAGTTCCCATCAATGAGCAGTTCTTC.

This clone showed up just a few times. The chain combines TRBV28 with TRBJ1-5; TRBD1 agrees at 8 bases. The CDR3 has 14 amino acids. Germline values: CDR1 MDHEN, CDR2 SYDVKM. With 4 bases clipped from V and 3 bases from J, the junction kept 2 bases outside the gene matches. The CDR3 is CASSWTGLNQPQHF. CDR3 nucleotides: TGTGCCAGCAGTTGGACAGGGCTCAATCAGCCCCAGCATTTT.

The rearrangement links TRBV9 to TRBJ2-1; D gene unclear. With 2 bases removed from V and 2 bases from J, the gap between germline ends came to 11 bases. This CDR3 contains 15 residues. The germline CDR1 and CDR2 sequences are SGDLS and YYNGEE. The CDR3: CASSVSPGAYNEQFF. The CDR3 coding sequence is TGTGCCAGCAGCGTCAGCCCAGGCGCCTACAATGAGCAGTTCTTC.

The chain recombines TRBV7-9 with TRBJ2-7; D may be TRBD2 (6 bases). The CDR3 loop spans 14 amino acids. Trimming removed 5 bases at V and 3 bases at J, with 14 bases between. CDR1 SEHNR and CDR2 FQNEAQ come from the germline V gene (reference sequence). Here the CDR3 DNA reads TGTGCCAGCAGCCCATTGGGACTCAACTACGAGCAGTACTTC. It yields the protein CASSPLGLNYEQYF.

This clone showed up just a few times. The chain combines TRBV7-9 with TRBJ2-1; perhaps TRBD2 as D (5 bases). The germline V gene has CDR1 SEHNR and CDR2 FQNEAQ (reference sequence). There are 16 residues in the CDR3. Trimming removed 4 bases from V and 7 bases from J, with 20 bases in between. CDR3 in DNA: TGTGCCAGCAGCTCCCCACCGGGGAGTCCAAGGAATGAGCAGTTCTTC. This sequence encodes CASSSPPGSPRNEQFF. The full variable domain, in which reference TRBV7-9 and TRBJ2-1 provide the parts outside the CDR3, is DTGVSQNPRHKITKRGQNVTFRCDPISEHNRLYWYRQTLGQGPEFLTYFQNEAQLEKSRLLSDRFSAERPKGSFSTLEIQRTEQGDSAMYLCASSSPPGSPRNEQFFGPGTRLTVL.

This clone was counted between two and nine times. The rearrangement links TRBV7-8 to TRBJ1-2; unclear D gene. Germline V gene sequence: CDR1 SGHVS, CDR2 FQNEAQ. V lost 5 bases, J lost 10 bases, and 14 bases lay in between. This CDR3 spans 12 amino acids. The CDR3 region is CASSPNTKFYTF. The CDR3 coding sequence is TGTGCCAGCAGCCCCAACACGAAATTCTACACCTTC.

J is TRBJ2-2 and V is TRBV6-5; 10 positions agree with TRBD1. The V and J ends lost 1 base and 6 bases, in that order; junction bases with no gene match: 2. CDR1 MNHEY and CDR2 SVGAGI come from the germline V gene. The CDR3 contains 15 residues. The chain's CDR3 is CASSYWDRGPGELFF. The CDR3 DNA follows: TGTGCCAGCAGTTACTGGGACAGGGGTCCCGGGGAGCTGTTTTTT.

The CDR3 loop reads CASSLQGTEPYGYTF. DNA of the CDR3: TGCGCCAGCAGCTTACAGGGTACGGAACCCTATGGCTACACCTTC. The V gene is TRBV5-1, the J gene TRBJ1-2; D possibly corresponds to TRBD1 (6 bases). There are 15 residues in the CDR3. From germline, CDR1 is SGHRS and CDR2 YFSETQ. V dropped 2 bases and J dropped 4 bases, with 15 bases sitting between them.